This record covers a single TCR beta chain. What it recognizes is unknown. The PCR employed 60 Vbeta primers together with 13 Jbeta primers. TCRdb keeps only in-frame clones here, not all; method: immunoSEQ multiplex PCR. The sample includes about 160,000 clones. This sample is drawn from a study of cytomegalovirus exposure and HLA in healthy donors. Study information: Unique TCRs from HLA-typed donors, 75 million to 100 million of them, were held in an early data release.

This CDR3 comprises 13 residues. V shed 5 bases and J 11 bases; nucleotides not matched to a gene: 8. The germline CDR1 and CDR2 sequences are MNHEY and SVGAGI. While unrecorded immune exposures were likely, the donors were nominally healthy when sampled. Broader study findings: Cytomegalovirus status, reportedly, was diagnosed with high specificity and sensitivity by the classifier. Among the sequence variants, a highly shared cluster was likely an artifact of sequencing.

This receptor was obtained from a woman between 55 and 75 years old in good health and CMV-seronegative. The sequenced material came from PBMCs. The V call is TRBV6-5, the J call TRBJ1-1; 10 bases are a match to TRBD1. The CDR3 bases are TGTGCCAGCAGTCTCCGACAGGGGGCGCGTGCTTTCTTT. This codes for CASSLRQGARAFF.